This note documents a single TCR beta chain sequence. Its specificity is unknown. This sample was included in a study of cytomegalovirus exposure and HLA in healthy donors. General observations from the study: Follow-up analysis found HLA locus-dependent TCR association rates, highest for DRB1 and lowest for HLA-C.

60 Vbeta and 13 Jbeta primers were used in PCR. Data came from immunoSEQ multiplex PCR; TCRdb stores just in-frame clones and leaves some out. This repertoire shows some 160,000 clones, 84% found once; its top ten account for around 1.9%. Germline-derived CDR1 and CDR2 are SGHTA and FQGTGA. The CDR3 spans 14 residues. With 5 bases removed from V and 1 base from J, the gap between germline ends came to 11 bases. The clonotype comes from a man aged 18-30 years in good health and CMV-seronegative. Material for sequencing was PBMCs. This chain links TRBV7-3 with TRBJ2-5; the D gene is possibly TRBD2 (6 bases). In DNA, the CDR3 is TGTGCCAGCAGCCTCAGCGGGCCCCAAGAGACCCAGTACTTC. Amino acids: CASSLSGPQETQYF.